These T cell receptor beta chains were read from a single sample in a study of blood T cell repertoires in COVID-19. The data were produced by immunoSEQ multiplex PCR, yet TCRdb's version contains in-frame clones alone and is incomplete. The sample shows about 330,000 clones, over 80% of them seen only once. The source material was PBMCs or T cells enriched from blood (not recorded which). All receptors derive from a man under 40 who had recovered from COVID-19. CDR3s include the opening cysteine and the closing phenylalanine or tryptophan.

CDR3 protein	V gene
CASSQDPQALNEKLFF	TRBV4-2
CASSRDSYTGELFF	TRBV28
CASSGIVSGNTIYF	TRBV9
CASSLTSNEQFF	TRBV5-1
CASSQAGVVGSYEQYF	TRBV3-1/TRBV3-2
CASSDGSGGLFGANVLTF	TRBV5-1
CATSASHNRGGLNEQFF	TRBV24-1
CASSLYDTIYF	TRBV7-9
CASSLDSRNYGYTF	TRBV7-2
CAISESPTRGEKLFF	TRBV10-3
CASSPLGAGALIGGYTF	TRBV28
CASSPPGAGEQYF	TRBV2
CASSLRGGQGEQYF	TRBV13
CASSLLSGGAQQPQHF	TRBV11-3
CATPRGMYNEQFF	TRBV7-9
CASSVEGAGGYTF	TRBV9
CASSLSPSYGYTF	TRBV5-1
CASTTSRGFNTEAFF	TRBV11-1
CSASNEQGRNQPQHF	TRBV20-1
CASSSTVPYEQYF	TRBV6-2/TRBV6-3
CASSLAQGTNYEQYF	TRBV7-9
CATSGGQQETQYF	TRBV24-1
CAWSVRSNRATEAFF	TRBV30
CASSFGLAGGGTQYF	TRBV13
CASSLTPDILPASNYGYTF	TRBV27
CASSRGGMGTDTQYF	TRBV7-3
CASSSSPGTGVGEQYF	TRBV27
CASSQDGRGGLETQYF	TRBV3-1/TRBV3-2
CASSRSSSGTDTQYF	TRBV7-3
CASSPDRDASSPLHF	TRBV19
CASSPPTSGGNYEQYF	TRBV5-1
CAWDSGGSTDTQYF	TRBV30
CAILRGQGATYEQYF	TRBV2
CASSGGQGIAGELFF	TRBV5-1
CASKHLPGQGAYSPLHF	TRBV4-1
CASSPNDRAYEQYF	TRBV10-1
CASTPQGLPYNSPLHF	TRBV28
CASRDLQGYQPQHF	TRBV28
CASSLWGNMRELFF	TRBV28
CAWSLAGLSGANVLTF	TRBV30
CASSLGQGGETQYF	TRBV5-1
CASSYLAAQYSNQPQHF	TRBV6-2/TRBV6-3
CASSQRNTGGQETQYF	TRBV4-1
CASSSSRVDEQFF	TRBV27
CASSQAGVVYNEQFF	TRBV3-1/TRBV3-2
CASSDWTGESTGELFF	TRBV6-1
CAHDRENEKLFF	TRBV30
CASSSISAGNSPLHF	TRBV28
CASSLFAPGGTGHSGANVLTF	TRBV7-3
CASRQGADSQPQHF	TRBV6-5
CATSKGGYEQYF	TRBV15